This T cell receptor (beta chain) derives from a study of CD8 T cells in ankylosing spondylitis. General observations from the study: Disease-linked clones reportedly concentrated significantly in matched ankylosing spondylitis synovial fluid. Reactive arthritis synovial fluid and blood were previously reported to contain some motif variants. Relatively rare in peripheral blood, disease-linked clones were also CD8+. Seemingly characteristic of ankylosing spondylitis blood was a TCR beta motif consisting of roughly 8 highly homologous variants.

This clonotype has more than one count but fewer than ten. The antigen remains unidentified. A quantitative 5'-RACE method, one with molecular barcodes, was used to make TCR beta libraries. TCRdb reprocessed the 5' RACE reads via MiXCR and lists one record per CDR3 protein. The sample shows about 450,000 distinct CDR3 sequences, 26% of them seen only once. Per germline, CDR1 MNHNS and CDR2 SASEGT. This CDR3 spans 14 amino acids. V gave up 6 bases and J gave up 4 bases, with 16 bases separating them. Sequencing input: blood, either unsorted or a sorted T cell fraction (not recorded which). The sequence derives from a male donor with ankylosing spondylitis. The rearrangement uses TRBV6-1 and TRBJ2-7; possibly TRBD1 for D (5 bases). CDR3 residues: CASSPTVAWYEQYV. The CDR3 DNA sequence: TGTGCCAGCAGCCCGACAGTGGCTTGGTACGAGCAGTACGTC.